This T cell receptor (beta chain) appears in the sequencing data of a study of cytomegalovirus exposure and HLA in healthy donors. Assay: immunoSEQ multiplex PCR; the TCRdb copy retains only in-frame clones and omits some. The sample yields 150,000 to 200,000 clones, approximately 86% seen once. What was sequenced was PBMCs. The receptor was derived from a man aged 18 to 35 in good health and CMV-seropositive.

The DNA of the CDR3 is TGTGCCAGCAGTTTAGGGGGAGGGAATGGCTACACCTTC. Translation: CASSLGGGNGYTF. This chain links TRBV28 with TRBJ1-2, with D possibly being TRBD1 (5 bases). The CDR3 covers 13 residues. Deletions cut 2 bases from V and 6 bases from J, with 10 bases between. Germline V lookup: CDR1 MDHEN, CDR2 SYDVKM.